This section outlines one T cell receptor (beta chain) sequence together with its context. Its antigen is unidentified. The CDR3 covers 13 residues. Germline V lookup: CDR1 GTSNPN, CDR2 SVGIG (reference sequence). Deletions cut 3 bases from V and 8 bases from J, with 14 bases between. This record comes from a study of T cell responses to AZD1222 COVID-19 vaccine. Only in-frame clones appear in the TCRdb table, and some are missing; sequencing was by immunoSEQ multiplex PCR. Of about 96,000 clones in the sample, 80% to 90% were seen once. Findings of the study overall: At baseline, just a handful of AZD1222 recipients tested seropositive.

This chain joins TRBV30 and TRBJ2-1; maybe TRBD1 (6 bases). This material consisted of peripheral blood, taken on day 0 of AZD1222 vaccination. This TCR was recovered from an adult in good health. CDR3: CAWSRGPPYEQFF. Written as DNA, the CDR3 is TGTGCCTGGAGCAGGGGACCCCCTTATGAGCAGTTCTTC.